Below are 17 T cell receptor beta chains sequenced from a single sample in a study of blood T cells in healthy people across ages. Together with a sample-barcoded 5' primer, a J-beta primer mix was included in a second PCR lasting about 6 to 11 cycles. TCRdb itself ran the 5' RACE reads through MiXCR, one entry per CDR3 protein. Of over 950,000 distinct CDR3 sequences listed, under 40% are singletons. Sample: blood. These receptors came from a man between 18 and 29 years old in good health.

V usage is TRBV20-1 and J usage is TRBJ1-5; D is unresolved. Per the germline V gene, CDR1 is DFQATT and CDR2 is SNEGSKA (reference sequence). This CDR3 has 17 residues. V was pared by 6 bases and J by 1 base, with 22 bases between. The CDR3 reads CSAPSEGPVWSNQPQHF. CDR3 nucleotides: TGCAGTGCGCCATCGGAGGGCCCGGTATGGAGCAATCAGCCCCAGCATTTT.

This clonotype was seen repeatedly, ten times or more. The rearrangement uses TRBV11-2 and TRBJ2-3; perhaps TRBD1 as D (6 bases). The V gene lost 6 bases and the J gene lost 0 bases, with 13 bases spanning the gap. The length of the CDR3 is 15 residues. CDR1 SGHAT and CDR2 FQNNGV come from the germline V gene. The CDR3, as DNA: TGTGCCAGCAGGCCCGGACAGACTAGCACAGATACGCAGTATTTT. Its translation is CASRPGQTSTDTQYF.

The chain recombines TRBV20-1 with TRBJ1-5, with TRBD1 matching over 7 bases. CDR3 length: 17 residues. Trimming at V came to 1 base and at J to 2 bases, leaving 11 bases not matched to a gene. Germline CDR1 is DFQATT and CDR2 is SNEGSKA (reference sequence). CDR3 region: CSARATDRTVRNQPQHF. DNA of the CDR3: TGCAGTGCTAGAGCCACGGACAGGACCGTTCGCAATCAGCCCCAGCATTTT.

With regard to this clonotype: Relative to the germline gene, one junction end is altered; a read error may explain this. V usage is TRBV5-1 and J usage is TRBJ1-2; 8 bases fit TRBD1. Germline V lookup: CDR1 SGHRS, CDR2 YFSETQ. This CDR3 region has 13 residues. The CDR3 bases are TGCGCCAGCAGCAAACAGGGGGGCTATGGCTGCACCTTC. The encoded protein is CASSKQGGYGCTF. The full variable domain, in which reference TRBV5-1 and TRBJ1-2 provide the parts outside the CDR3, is KAGVTQTPRYLIKTRGQQVTLSCSPISGHRSVSWYQQTPGQGLQFLFEYFSETQRNKGNFPGRFSGRQFSNSRSEMNVSTLELGDSALYLCASSKQGGYGCTFGSGTRLTVV.

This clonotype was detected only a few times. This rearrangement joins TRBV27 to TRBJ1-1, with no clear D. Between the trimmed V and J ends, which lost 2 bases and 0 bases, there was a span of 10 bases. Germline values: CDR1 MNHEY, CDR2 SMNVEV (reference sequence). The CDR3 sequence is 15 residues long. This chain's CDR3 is CASSLNRVVNTEAFF. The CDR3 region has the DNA TGTGCCAGCAGTTTAAACCGGGTCGTGAACACTGAAGCTTTCTTT.

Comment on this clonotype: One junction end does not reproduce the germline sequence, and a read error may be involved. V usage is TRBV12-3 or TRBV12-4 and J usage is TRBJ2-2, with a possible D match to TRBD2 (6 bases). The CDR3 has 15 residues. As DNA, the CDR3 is TGTACCAGCAGAGACTCTAGCCGGGGGACCGGGGAGCTGTTTTTT. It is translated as CTSRDSSRGTGELFF.

CDR3 protein: CASSTRQSYEQYF. CDR3 DNA: TGTGCCAGCAGCACCCGACAGTCCTACGAGCAGTACTTC. The rearrangement links TRBV7-9 to TRBJ2-7; tentatively, D is TRBD1 (5 bases). The V end lost 5 bases, the J end lost 1 base, and 9 bases lay between the germline ends. This CDR3 contains 13 residues. Germline CDR1 and CDR2: SEHNR and FQNEAQ (reference sequence).

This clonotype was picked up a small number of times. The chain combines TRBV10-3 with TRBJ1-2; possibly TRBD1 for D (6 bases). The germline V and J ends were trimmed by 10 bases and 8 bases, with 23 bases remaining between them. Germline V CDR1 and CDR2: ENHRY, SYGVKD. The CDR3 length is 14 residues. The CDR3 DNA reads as TGTGCCACCCTCTCAACACAGGGTGGGTACGGCTACACCTTC. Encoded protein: CATLSTQGGYGYTF.

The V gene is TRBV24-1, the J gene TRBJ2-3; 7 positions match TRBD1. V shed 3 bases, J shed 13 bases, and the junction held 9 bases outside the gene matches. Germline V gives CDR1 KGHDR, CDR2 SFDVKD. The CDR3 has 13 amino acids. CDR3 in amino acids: CATSDTGVSAKYF. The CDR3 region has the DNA TGTGCCACCAGTGATACAGGGGTAAGCGCAAAGTATTTT.

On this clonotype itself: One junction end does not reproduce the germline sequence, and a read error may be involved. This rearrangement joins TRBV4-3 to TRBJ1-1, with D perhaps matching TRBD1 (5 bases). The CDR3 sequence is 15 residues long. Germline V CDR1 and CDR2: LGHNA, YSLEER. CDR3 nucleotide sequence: TGCGCCAGCAGCCAAGATGGGACGGCAAACACTGAACCTTTCTTT. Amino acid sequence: CASSQDGTANTEPFF.

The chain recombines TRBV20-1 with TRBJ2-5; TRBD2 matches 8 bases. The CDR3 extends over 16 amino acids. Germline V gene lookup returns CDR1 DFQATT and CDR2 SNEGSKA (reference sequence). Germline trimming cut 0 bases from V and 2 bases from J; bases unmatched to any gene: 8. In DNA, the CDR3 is TGCAGTGCTAGAGAAGGTCGCGGGGGGCGACAAGAGACCCAGTACTTC. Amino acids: CSAREGRGGRQETQYF.

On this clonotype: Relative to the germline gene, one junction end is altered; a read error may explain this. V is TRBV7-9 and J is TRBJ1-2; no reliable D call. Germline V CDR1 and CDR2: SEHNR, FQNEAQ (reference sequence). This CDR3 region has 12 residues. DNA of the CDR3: TGTGCCGGCAGCTTAAATGAATATGGCTACACCTTC. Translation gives CAGSLNEYGYTF.

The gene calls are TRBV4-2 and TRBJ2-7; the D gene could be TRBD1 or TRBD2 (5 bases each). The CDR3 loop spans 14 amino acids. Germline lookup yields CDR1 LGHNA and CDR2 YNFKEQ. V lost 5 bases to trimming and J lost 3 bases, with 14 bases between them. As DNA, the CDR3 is TGTGCCAGCAGCTTAGGGGACGGGGACTACGAGCAGTACTTC. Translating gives CASSLGDGDYEQYF.

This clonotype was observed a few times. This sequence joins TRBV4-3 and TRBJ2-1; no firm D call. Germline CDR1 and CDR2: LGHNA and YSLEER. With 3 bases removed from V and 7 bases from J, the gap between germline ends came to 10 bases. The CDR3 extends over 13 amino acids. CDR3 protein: CASSHDITNEQFF. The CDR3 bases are TGCGCCAGCAGCCACGACATAACGAATGAGCAGTTCTTC.

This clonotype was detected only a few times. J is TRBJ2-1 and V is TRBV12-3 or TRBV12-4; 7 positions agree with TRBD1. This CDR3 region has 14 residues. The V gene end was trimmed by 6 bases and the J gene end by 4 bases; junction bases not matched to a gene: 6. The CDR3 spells CASSTGTVYNEQFF. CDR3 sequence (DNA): TGTGCCAGCAGCACCGGGACAGTTTACAATGAGCAGTTCTTC.

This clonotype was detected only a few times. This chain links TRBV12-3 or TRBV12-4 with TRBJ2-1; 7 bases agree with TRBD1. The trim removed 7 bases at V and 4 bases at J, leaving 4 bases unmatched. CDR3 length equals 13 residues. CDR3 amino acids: CASTRDSYNEQFF. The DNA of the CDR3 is TGTGCCAGCACCCGGGACAGTTACAATGAGCAGTTCTTC.

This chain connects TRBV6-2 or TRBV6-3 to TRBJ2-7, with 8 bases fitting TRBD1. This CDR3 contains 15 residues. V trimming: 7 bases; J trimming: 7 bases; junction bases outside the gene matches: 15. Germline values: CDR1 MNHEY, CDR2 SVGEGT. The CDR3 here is CASTHRQGMDNEQYF. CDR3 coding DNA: TGTGCCAGCACCCACCGACAGGGGATGGACAATGAGCAGTACTTC.